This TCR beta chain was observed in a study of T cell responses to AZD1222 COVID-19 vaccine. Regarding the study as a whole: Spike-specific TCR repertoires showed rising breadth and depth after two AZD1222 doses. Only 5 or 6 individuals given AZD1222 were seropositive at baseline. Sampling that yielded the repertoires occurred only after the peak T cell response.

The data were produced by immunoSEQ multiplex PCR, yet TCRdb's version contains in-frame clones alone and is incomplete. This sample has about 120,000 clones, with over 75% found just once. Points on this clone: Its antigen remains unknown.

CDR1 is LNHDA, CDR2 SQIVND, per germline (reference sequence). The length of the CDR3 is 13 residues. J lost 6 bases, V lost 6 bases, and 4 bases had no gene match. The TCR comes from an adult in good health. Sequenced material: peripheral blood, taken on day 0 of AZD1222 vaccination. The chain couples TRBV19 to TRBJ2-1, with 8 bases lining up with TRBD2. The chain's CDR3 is CASSRGLANEQFF. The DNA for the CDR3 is TGTGCCAGTAGCCGTGGACTAGCCAATGAGCAGTTCTTC.